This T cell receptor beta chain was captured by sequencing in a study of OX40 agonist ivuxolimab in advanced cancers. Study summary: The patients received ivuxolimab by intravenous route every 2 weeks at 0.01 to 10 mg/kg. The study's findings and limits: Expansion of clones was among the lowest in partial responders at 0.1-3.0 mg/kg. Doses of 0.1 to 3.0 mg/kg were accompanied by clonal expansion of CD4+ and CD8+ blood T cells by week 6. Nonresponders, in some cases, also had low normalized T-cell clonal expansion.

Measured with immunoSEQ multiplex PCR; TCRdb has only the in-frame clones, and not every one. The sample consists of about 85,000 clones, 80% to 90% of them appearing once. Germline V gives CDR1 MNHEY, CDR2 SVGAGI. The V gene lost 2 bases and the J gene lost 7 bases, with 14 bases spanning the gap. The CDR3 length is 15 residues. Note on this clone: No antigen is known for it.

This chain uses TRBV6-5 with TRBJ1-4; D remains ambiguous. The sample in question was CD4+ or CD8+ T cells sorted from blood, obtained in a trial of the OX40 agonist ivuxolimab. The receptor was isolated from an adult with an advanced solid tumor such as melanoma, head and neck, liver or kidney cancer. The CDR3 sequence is CASSYGFGSGEKLFF. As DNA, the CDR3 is TGTGCCAGCAGTTACGGATTCGGGTCGGGTGAAAAACTGTTTTTT.